This T cell receptor (beta chain) was sequenced in a study of naive and memory T cell subsets. General study points: No ground truth validated the naive and memory repertoire findings.

Between the trimmed V and J ends, which lost 5 bases and 0 bases, there was a span of 16 bases. This CDR3 contains 15 residues. Germline lookup yields CDR1 SQVTM and CDR2 ANQGSEA. This clonotype was detected only a few times. Its target is unknown. The beta constant-region primer was an equimolar mix of two oligonucleotides covering TRBC1 and TRBC2. TCRdb reprocessed the UMI-ligation and nested PCR reads with MiXCR, giving one entry per CDR3 protein. The sample shows 89,000 or so distinct CDR3 sequences, around 12% of them seen only once. The source material was central memory CD4+ T cells from blood. The sequence was collected from a human donor in good health. The V call is TRBV29-1, the J call TRBJ1-1, with D tentatively TRBD1 (5 bases). For the CDR3, the DNA is TGCAGCGTTTTTTTTGCGGGGGTGATGAACACTGAAGCTTTCTTT. It translates to CSVFFAGVMNTEAFF.